A selection of T cell receptor beta chains follows, all from one sample in a study of blood T cell repertoires in COVID-19. Sequencing was performed with immunoSEQ multiplex PCR; in TCRdb, only in-frame clones are kept and a portion is missing. The sample holds under 200,000 clones; about nine tenths are singletons and the top ten take about 2%. Sequenced sample: peripheral blood. Every receptor here comes from a man between 18 and 35 years old with acute or convalescent COVID-19. Each CDR3 is given with its conserved first and last residue. Part of the rows lack a size; the others show once, few, many or a class for expanded clones.

j_call	v_call	clone_size	cdr3_aa
TRBJ1-1	TRBV7-6	once	CASSLEVTGANLEAFF
TRBJ1-4	TRBV19	NA	CASSPRTGGVNEKLFF
TRBJ2-7	TRBV5-1	NA	CASSSRQGTLADSSYEQYF
TRBJ2-7	TRBV19	NA	CASSDPGQGSYEQYF
TRBJ2-7	TRBV3-1/TRBV3-2	NA	CASTAGDEQYF
TRBJ2-1	TRBV20-1	NA	CSARSHEQFF
TRBJ2-7	TRBV4-1	few	CASSQEKKREFGTSLYEQYF
TRBJ1-1	TRBV2	NA	CASSEDNLNTEAFF
TRBJ2-7	TRBV6-5	NA	CASSTYGLAGGEQYF
TRBJ1-3	TRBV5-1	NA	CASSLDSSGNTIYF
TRBJ2-3	TRBV5-6	NA	CASSLGTSGGGGTDTQYF
TRBJ2-2	TRBV5-6	NA	CASSLGEGFYTGELFF
TRBJ1-5	TRBV25-1	NA	CASSDPGTMDQPQHF
TRBJ1-2	TRBV25-1	NA	CASRGTGGMDGYTF
TRBJ2-7	TRBV5-1	NA	CASTPGGYEQYF
TRBJ1-1	TRBV19	NA	CASSIDRGRDLPEAFF
TRBJ1-1	TRBV30	NA	CAWSVFQDTEAFF
TRBJ2-5	TRBV4-1	NA	CASSQNQETQYF
TRBJ1-4	TRBV20-1	NA	CSASRGGANEKLFF
TRBJ1-1	TRBV7-2	NA	CASSLDSNTEAFF
TRBJ1-3	TRBV5-4	NA	CASSIQGLGSGNTIYF
TRBJ2-1	TRBV27	once	CASSRSHGLAGFGISYNEQFF
TRBJ2-7	TRBV5-1	NA	CASSRDPTGEQYF
TRBJ2-5	TRBV24-1	NA	CATSDSRGYQETQYF
TRBJ2-5	TRBV5-1	NA	CASRVGTEETQYF
TRBJ1-6	TRBV5-1	NA	CASSLWGTGTLNSPLHF
TRBJ2-3	TRBV5-1	once	CASSLAGEDTQYF
TRBJ1-5	TRBV9	NA	CASSPTGGSQPQHF
TRBJ2-7	TRBV11-2	once	CASSLDWAAGGYEQYF
TRBJ2-2	TRBV24-1	NA	CATSARAGELFF
TRBJ1-5	TRBV18	NA	CASSPWDRDQPQHF
TRBJ2-1	TRBV5-4	NA	CADHLAGVVNEQFF
TRBJ2-7	TRBV18	NA	CASSLPGTDEQYF
TRBJ2-1	TRBV5-1	NA	CASSSPGRDEQFF
TRBJ2-1	TRBV11-2	NA	CASSLGRLAGGNEQFF